These 28 T cell receptor beta chains came from one sample sequenced in a study of shared clonotypes between healthy human individuals. Assay used: immunoSEQ multiplex PCR; TCRdb lists only in-frame clones, some missing. The sample carries roughly 450,000 clones, 75% to 85% recorded once. The specimen sequenced was PBMCs. All receptors come from a woman aged 40-49 years in good health. Some clones in this sample may be carry-over from other donors' samples.

The V call is TRBV5-1, the J call TRBJ2-1, with D possibly matching TRBD2 (6 bases). V lost 0 bases, J lost 7 bases, and 14 bases lay in between. This CDR3 has 15 amino acids. From germline, CDR1 is SGHRS and CDR2 YFSETQ. CDR3 sequence (DNA): TGCGCCAGCAGCTTGGCCCCGGGACTCGGTAATGAGCAGTTCTTC. Its translation: CASSLAPGLGNEQFF.

This chain connects TRBV29-1 to TRBJ1-6, with D uncertain. V lost 4 bases and J lost 5, with 9 bases in between. Germline V gene data show CDR1 as SQVTM and CDR2 as ANQGSEA. CDR3 length: 13 amino acids. The DNA of the CDR3 is TGCAGCGTTGGACTGGCAGATAATTCACCCCTCCACTTT. Translated: CSVGLADNSPLHF.

This clone was counted once. V usage is TRBV7-3 and J usage is TRBJ2-3, with D possibly called TRBD1 or TRBD2 (5 bases each). Trimming pared 4 bases from V and 0 bases from J, leaving 8 bases between. Germline assignment: CDR1 SGHTA and CDR2 FQGTGA. CDR3 length: 14 residues. The CDR3 spells CASSSGPSTDTQYF. The CDR3 DNA reads as TGTGCCAGCAGCTCGGGACCAAGCACAGATACGCAGTATTTT.

The V and J genes are TRBV7-3 and TRBJ2-1; 11 bases map to TRBD2. Germline V gene sequence: CDR1 SGHTA, CDR2 FQGTGA. The CDR3 spans 18 residues. V lost 5 bases and J lost 5; bases outside the gene matches: 14. The CDR3 bases are TGTGCCAGCAGCCCCCTAGCGGGAGGCCCGAGGGAGAACAATGAGCAGTTCTTC. It specifies CASSPLAGGPRENNEQFF.

The count of this clone is one. The rearrangement uses TRBV7-6 and TRBJ2-7; tentatively, D is TRBD1 (6 bases). The CDR3 runs 13 residues. CDR1 and CDR2 (germline): SGHVS, FNYEAQ. Trimming removed 5 bases at V and 7 bases at J, with 15 bases between. Written as DNA, the CDR3 is TGTGCCAGCAGCCTTAACACAGGGATTGAGCAGTACTTC. It encodes CASSLNTGIEQYF.

This chain uses TRBV11-2 with TRBJ2-7, with D hard to call. V dropped 1 base and J dropped 4 bases, with 17 bases sitting between them. The CDR3 is 16 amino acids. The germline gives CDR1 SGHAT, CDR2 FQNNGV. CDR3 region: CASSLAWGTGKYEQYF. The CDR3 DNA follows: TGTGCCAGCAGCTTAGCCTGGGGTACTGGGAAGTACGAGCAGTACTTC.

Notes on this clone: Only one base separates this from a far larger clonotype, so it likely reflects a read error. The genes are TRBV30 and TRBJ2-7; D call uncertain. Germline values: CDR1 GTSNPN, CDR2 SVGIG (reference sequence). The V end lost 7 bases, the J end lost 6 bases, and 25 bases lay between the germline ends. The CDR3 is 15 amino acids. In DNA form, the CDR3 reads TGTGCCTTAGCCTTGGACCAGATAGTGGCCTGCGAGCAGTACTTC. This codes for CALALDQIVACEQYF.

Turning to this clone: This sequence is one base from a far larger clone and is likely a read error. The same CDR3 is also encoded by other DNA sequences in this sample. The chain carries TRBV7-2 and TRBJ1-2; D unclear. Trimming stripped 1 base from V and 4 bases from J, with 4 bases between. The CDR3 sequence is 12 residues long. CDR1 is SGHTA and CDR2 is FQGNSA in the germline V gene. The CDR3 is CASSLVGYGYTF. CDR3 bases: TGTGCCAGCAGCTTAGTGGGCTATGGCTACACCTTC.

J is TRBJ2-7 and V is TRBV27, with no clear D. V was clipped by 3 bases and J by 5 bases, with 14 bases between them. The CDR3 sequence is 14 residues long. CDR1 MNHEY and CDR2 SMNVEV come from the germline V gene (reference sequence). CDR3 region: CASSLGRLGDEQYF. The DNA for the CDR3 is TGTGCCAGCAGTTTGGGCAGGCTTGGCGACGAGCAGTACTTC.

There are a few counts of this clone. The genes are TRBV28 and TRBJ1-1; D gene unclear. The V end was cut by 2 bases, the J end by 8 bases, with 9 bases between. CDR3 size: 12 residues. CDR1 and CDR2 (germline): MDHEN, SYDVKM. CDR3 in amino acids: CASSLNSAEAFF. For the CDR3, the DNA is TGTGCCAGCAGTTTAAATTCGGCAGAAGCTTTCTTT.

This clone was picked up many times. V and J are TRBV5-1 and TRBJ2-1; D is perhaps TRBD1 (6 bases). This CDR3 comprises 16 residues. Germline lookup yields CDR1 SGHRS and CDR2 YFSETQ. V dropped 1 base and J dropped 1 base, with 12 bases sitting between them. CDR3 protein: CASSLSGQPSYNEQFF. In DNA form, the CDR3 reads TGCGCCAGCAGCTTGTCTGGACAGCCTTCCTACAATGAGCAGTTCTTC. The full variable domain, in which reference TRBV5-1 and TRBJ2-1 provide the parts outside the CDR3, is KAGVTQTPRYLIKTRGQQVTLSCSPISGHRSVSWYQQTPGQGLQFLFEYFSETQRNKGNFPGRFSGRQFSNSRSEMNVSTLELGDSALYLCASSLSGQPSYNEQFFGPGTRLTVL.

This chain joins TRBV27 and TRBJ2-1; 9 bases align to TRBD1. CDR3 length equals 13 residues. Germline V gene data show CDR1 as MNHEY and CDR2 as SMNVEV (reference sequence). V was clipped by 4 bases and J by 6 bases; unmatched bases: 1. CDR3 amino acids: CASSSQGANEQFF. The CDR3 DNA is TGTGCCAGCAGTTCACAGGGGGCCAATGAGCAGTTCTTC.

The DNA for the CDR3 is TGTGCCAGCCTTTGGACACCAATGAACACTGAAGCTTTCTTT. Protein: CASLWTPMNTEAFF. The chain has TRBV2 and TRBJ1-1; TRBD1 might be the D (5 bases). Trimming shortened V by 8 bases and J by 0 bases, and 13 bases separated the two germline ends. The CDR3 length is 14 residues. From germline, CDR1 is SNHLY and CDR2 FYNNEI.

V is TRBV2 and J is TRBJ2-5; the D gene is possibly TRBD2 (6 bases). The V gene's germline CDR1 is SNHLY and CDR2 FYNNEI. Trimming pared 4 bases from V and 0 bases from J, leaving 15 bases between. This CDR3 region has 16 residues. CDR3 DNA sequence: TGTGCCAGCAGTGCGGTGGCGGGATGGTACCAAGAGACCCAGTACTTC. This gives the protein CASSAVAGWYQETQYF.

In regard to this clone: The sample contains more than one DNA sequence encoding this CDR3. This sequence joins TRBV20-1 and TRBJ2-1; no firm D call. The CDR3 contains 10 residues. V lost 4 bases and J 7 bases, leaving 5 bases between the germline ends. Germline assignment: CDR1 DFQATT and CDR2 SNEGSKA (reference sequence). The CDR3 DNA reads as TGCAGTGCTAAAGGGAATGAGCAGTTCTTC. Its protein is CSAKGNEQFF.

About this clone itself: A junction boundary mismatches the germline segment, possibly from a read error. J is TRBJ2-5 and V is TRBV7-7; no clear D. The CDR3 runs to 14 residues. Germline assignment: CDR1 SSHAT and CDR2 FNYEAQ (reference sequence). The CDR3 coding sequence is TGTGCTAGCAGCTTAGACTGGGGCCAAGAGACCCAGTACTTC. This gives the protein CASSLDWGQETQYF.

The chain carries TRBV7-8 and TRBJ1-1, with TRBD1 identical over 10 bases. CDR3 size: 14 residues. Germline V gives CDR1 SGHVS, CDR2 FQNEAQ. The junction had 7 bases not matched to a gene; V was cut back by 5 bases and J by 7 bases. CDR3 protein: CASSLDRDRGEAFF. The CDR3 nucleotides read TGTGCCAGCAGCCTTGACAGGGACAGGGGTGAAGCTTTCTTT.

The J gene is TRBJ2-1, the V gene TRBV7-9; D possibly uses TRBD1 or TRBD2 (6 bases each). V lost 5 bases and J 0 bases, leaving 14 bases between the germline ends. The CDR3 is 16 amino acids. CDR1 and CDR2 (germline): SEHNR, FQNEAQ (reference sequence). The CDR3 region has the DNA TGTGCCAGCAGCCGAAGGGGGGATTCCTCCTACAATGAGCAGTTCTTC. This sequence encodes CASSRRGDSSYNEQFF.

This sequence joins TRBV18 and TRBJ2-1, with TRBD2 identical over 9 bases. The ends lost 4 bases at V and 0 bases at J; junction bases unmatched: 4. CDR1 and CDR2 (germline): KGHSH, LQKENI. This CDR3 comprises 16 residues. Written as DNA, the CDR3 is TGTGCCAGCTCACTTTGGACTAGCGTCTCCTACAATGAGCAGTTCTTC. Translation: CASSLWTSVSYNEQFF.

The chain employs TRBV7-8 and TRBJ1-1; D gene ambiguous. The germline V gene has CDR1 SGHVS and CDR2 FQNEAQ. The CDR3 loop spans 15 amino acids. V shed 0 bases and J shed 3 bases, with 11 bases lying between them. The CDR3 nucleotides are TGTGCCAGCAGCTTAGCAGAGTGGTCAGACACTGAAGCTTTCTTT. This gives the protein CASSLAEWSDTEAFF.

This clone turned up a few times. The V call is TRBV7-2, the J call TRBJ1-5; D is possibly TRBD1 (5 bases). The ends were cut back, 5 bases at V and 5 bases at J, with 10 bases in the middle. Germline CDR1 is SGHTA and CDR2 is FQGNSA. This CDR3 contains 13 residues. In DNA, the CDR3 is TGTGCCAGCAGCCTTGGGGGATATCAGCCCCAGCATTTT. It encodes CASSLGGYQPQHF.

The chain recombines TRBV27 with TRBJ1-2, with 8 bases identical to TRBD1. Germline values: CDR1 MNHEY, CDR2 SMNVEV (reference sequence). V shed 10 bases, J shed 2 bases, and the junction held 9 bases outside the gene matches. This CDR3 has 14 residues. CDR3 amino acids: CATQRDRQNYGYTF. The CDR3 region has the DNA TGTGCCACCCAACGGGACAGGCAAAACTATGGCTACACCTTC.

This clone is a singleton in its sample. V is TRBV27 and J is TRBJ2-5; possibly TRBD2 for D (6 bases). Trimming shortened V by 5 bases and J by 2 bases, and 9 bases separated the two germline ends. The CDR3 length is 13 residues. Per germline, CDR1 MNHEY and CDR2 SMNVEV (reference sequence). The CDR3 DNA reads TGTGCCAGCAGTCGCCGGGGGCAAGAGACCCAGTACTTC. Encoded protein: CASSRRGQETQYF.

Regarding this clone: This specimen includes other DNA sequences encoding the same CDR3. The V and J genes are TRBV5-1 and TRBJ2-5; D perhaps matches TRBD2 (5 bases). V was trimmed by 0 bases and J by 0 bases, leaving 9 bases between them. Germline values: CDR1 SGHRS, CDR2 YFSETQ. The CDR3 loop spans 15 amino acids. CDR3 loop: CASSLGGGNQETQYF. Here the CDR3 DNA reads TGCGCCAGCAGCTTGGGAGGAGGAAACCAAGAGACCCAGTACTTC.

The chain recombines TRBV28 with TRBJ1-2, with D tentatively TRBD1 (5 bases). CDR1 MDHEN and CDR2 SYDVKM come from the germline V gene. The CDR3 covers 15 residues. V lost 6 bases and J lost 4, with 18 bases in between. The CDR3 here is CASSPPQGTPYGYTF. CDR3 sequence (DNA): TGTGCCAGCAGCCCGCCGCAGGGCACCCCCTATGGCTACACCTTC.

The chain uses TRBV7-8 and TRBJ2-1; 13 bases are shared with TRBD2. Germline V gives CDR1 SGHVS, CDR2 FQNEAQ. The trim removed 1 base at V and 6 bases at J, leaving 6 bases unmatched. This CDR3 region has 17 residues. CDR3 bases: TGTGCCAGCAGCTTAGTGGGGGGACTAGCGGGAATCAATGAGCAGTTCTTC. Amino acids: CASSLVGGLAGINEQFF.

The chain links TRBV5-5 to TRBJ1-5, with unresolved D. With 0 bases removed from V and 5 bases from J, the gap between germline ends came to 6 bases. Germline V gene lookup returns CDR1 SGHKS and CDR2 YYEKEE (reference sequence). This CDR3 contains 13 residues. DNA for the CDR3: TGTGCCAGCAGCTTGGACTTCTATCAGCCCCAGCATTTT. Protein: CASSLDFYQPQHF. The full variable domain, with the rest looked up from reference TRBV5-5 and TRBJ1-5, is DAGVTQSPTHLIKTRGQQVTLRCSPISGHKSVSWYQQVLGQGPQFIFQYYEKEERGRGNFPDRFSARQFPNYSSELNVNALLLGDSALYLCASSLDFYQPQHFGDGTRLSIL.

This sequence joins TRBV2 and TRBJ2-3; TRBD1 or TRBD2 may be the D gene (5 bases each). Germline assignment: CDR1 SNHLY and CDR2 FYNNEI. V lost 1 base, J lost 2 bases, and 13 bases lay in between. There are 16 residues in the CDR3. The CDR3 sequence is CASSEEGTAHTDTQYF. CDR3 nucleotides: TGTGCCAGCAGTGAAGAAGGGACGGCGCACACAGATACGCAGTATTTT.